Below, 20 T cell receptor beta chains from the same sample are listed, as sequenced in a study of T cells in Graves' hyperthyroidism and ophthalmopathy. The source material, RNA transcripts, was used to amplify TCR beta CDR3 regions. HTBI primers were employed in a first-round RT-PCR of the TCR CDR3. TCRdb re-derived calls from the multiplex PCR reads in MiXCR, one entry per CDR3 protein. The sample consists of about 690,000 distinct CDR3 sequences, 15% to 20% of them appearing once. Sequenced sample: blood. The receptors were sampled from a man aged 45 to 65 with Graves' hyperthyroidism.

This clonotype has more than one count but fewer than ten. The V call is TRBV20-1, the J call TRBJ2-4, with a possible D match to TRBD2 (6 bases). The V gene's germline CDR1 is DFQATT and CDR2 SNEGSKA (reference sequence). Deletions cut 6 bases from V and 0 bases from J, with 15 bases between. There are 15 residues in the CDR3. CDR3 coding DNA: TGCAGTGCACCCGGACTATCGGGAGCCAAAAACATTCAGTACTTC. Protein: CSAPGLSGAKNIQYF.

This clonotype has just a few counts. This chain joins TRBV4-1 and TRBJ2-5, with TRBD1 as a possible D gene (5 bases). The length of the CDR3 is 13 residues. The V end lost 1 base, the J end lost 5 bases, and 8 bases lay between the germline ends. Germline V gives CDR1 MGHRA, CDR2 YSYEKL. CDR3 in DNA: TGCGCCAGCAGCCAAGTACCAGGGGAGACCCAGTACTTC. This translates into CASSQVPGETQYF.

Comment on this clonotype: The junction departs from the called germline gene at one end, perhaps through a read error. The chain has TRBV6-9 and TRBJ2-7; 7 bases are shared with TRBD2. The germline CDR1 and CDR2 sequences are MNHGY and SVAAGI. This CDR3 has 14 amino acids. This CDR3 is CASSEAGDRREQYF. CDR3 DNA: TGCGCCAGCAGTGAGGCGGGAGACCGTCGGGAGCAGTACTTC.

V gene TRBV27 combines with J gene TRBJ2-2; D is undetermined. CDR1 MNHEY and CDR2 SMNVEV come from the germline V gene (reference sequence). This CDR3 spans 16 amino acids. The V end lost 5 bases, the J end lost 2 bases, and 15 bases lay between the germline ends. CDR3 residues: CASSLTSTLNTGELFF. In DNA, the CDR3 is TGTGCCAGCAGTCTGACATCTACTTTAAACACCGGGGAGCTGTTTTTT.

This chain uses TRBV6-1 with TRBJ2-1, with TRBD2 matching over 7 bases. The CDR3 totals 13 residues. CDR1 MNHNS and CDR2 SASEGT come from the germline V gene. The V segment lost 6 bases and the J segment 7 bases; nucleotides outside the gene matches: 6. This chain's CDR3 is CASRLAASNEQFF. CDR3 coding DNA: TGTGCCAGCAGGCTAGCGGCCTCTAATGAGCAGTTCTTC.

The CDR3 DNA follows: TGCAGTGCTAGACGGACAGGGGGCACTGAAGCTTTCTTT. It is translated as CSARRTGGTEAFF. The chain joins TRBV20-1 to TRBJ1-1; TRBD1 agrees at 10 bases. V gave up 2 bases and J gave up 4 bases; unmatched junction bases: 1. From germline, CDR1 is DFQATT and CDR2 SNEGSKA (reference sequence). The CDR3 runs 13 residues.

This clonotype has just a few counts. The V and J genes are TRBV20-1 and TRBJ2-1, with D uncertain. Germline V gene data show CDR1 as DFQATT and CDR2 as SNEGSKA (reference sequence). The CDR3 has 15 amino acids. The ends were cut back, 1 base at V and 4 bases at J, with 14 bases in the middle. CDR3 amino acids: CSARAAPASYNEQFF. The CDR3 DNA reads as TGCAGTGCTAGAGCGGCTCCAGCCTCTTACAATGAGCAGTTCTTC.

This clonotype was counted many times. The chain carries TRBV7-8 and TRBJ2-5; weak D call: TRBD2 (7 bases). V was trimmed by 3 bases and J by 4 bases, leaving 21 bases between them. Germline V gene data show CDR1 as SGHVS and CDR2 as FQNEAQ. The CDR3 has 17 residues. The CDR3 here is CASSFLALGGGRETQYF. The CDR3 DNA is TGTGCCAGCAGCTTCTTGGCCCTGGGGGGGGGCCGAGAGACCCAGTACTTC. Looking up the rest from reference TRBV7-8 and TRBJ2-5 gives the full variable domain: GAGVSQSPRYKVAKRGQDVALRCDPISGHVSLFWYQQALGQGPEFLTYFQNEAQLDKSGLPSDRFFAERPEGSVSTLKIQRTQQEDSAVYLCASSFLALGGGRETQYFGPGTRLLVL.

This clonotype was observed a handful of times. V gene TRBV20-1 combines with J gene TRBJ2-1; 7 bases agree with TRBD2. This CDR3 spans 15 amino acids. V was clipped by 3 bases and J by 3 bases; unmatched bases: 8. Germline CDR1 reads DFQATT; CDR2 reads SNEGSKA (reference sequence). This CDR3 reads CSASSSSGVYNEQFF. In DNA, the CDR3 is TGCAGTGCTAGCTCCTCAAGCGGGGTCTACAATGAGCAGTTCTTC.

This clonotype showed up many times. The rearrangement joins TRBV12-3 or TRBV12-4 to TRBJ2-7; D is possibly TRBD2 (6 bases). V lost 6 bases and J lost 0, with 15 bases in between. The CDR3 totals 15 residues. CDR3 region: CASRPGTFSSYEQYF. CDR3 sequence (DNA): TGTGCCAGCAGGCCCGGGACTTTCAGCTCCTACGAGCAGTACTTC.

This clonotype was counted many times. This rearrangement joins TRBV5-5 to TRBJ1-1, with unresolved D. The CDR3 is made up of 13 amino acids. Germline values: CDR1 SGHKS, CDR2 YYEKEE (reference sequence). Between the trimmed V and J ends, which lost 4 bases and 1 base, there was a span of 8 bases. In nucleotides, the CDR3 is TGTGCCAGCAGCCAACCCCAGAACACTGAAGCTTTCTTT. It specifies CASSQPQNTEAFF. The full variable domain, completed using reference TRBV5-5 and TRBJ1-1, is DAGVTQSPTHLIKTRGQQVTLRCSPISGHKSVSWYQQVLGQGPQFIFQYYEKEERGRGNFPDRFSARQFPNYSSELNVNALLLGDSALYLCASSQPQNTEAFFGQGTRLTVV.

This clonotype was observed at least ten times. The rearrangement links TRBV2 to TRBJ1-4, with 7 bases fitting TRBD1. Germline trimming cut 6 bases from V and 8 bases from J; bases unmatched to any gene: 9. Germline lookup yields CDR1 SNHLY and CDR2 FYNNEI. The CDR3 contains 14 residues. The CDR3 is CASRAPRQGEKLFF. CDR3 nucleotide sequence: TGTGCCAGCAGGGCCCCCCGACAGGGCGAAAAACTGTTTTTT.

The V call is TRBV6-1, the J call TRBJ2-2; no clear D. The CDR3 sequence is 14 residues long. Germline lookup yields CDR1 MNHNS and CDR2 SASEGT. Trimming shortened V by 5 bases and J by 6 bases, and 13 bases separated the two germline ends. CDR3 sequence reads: CASSYVTTAGELFF. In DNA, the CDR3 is TGTGCCAGCAGTTACGTAACGACGGCCGGGGAGCTGTTTTTT.

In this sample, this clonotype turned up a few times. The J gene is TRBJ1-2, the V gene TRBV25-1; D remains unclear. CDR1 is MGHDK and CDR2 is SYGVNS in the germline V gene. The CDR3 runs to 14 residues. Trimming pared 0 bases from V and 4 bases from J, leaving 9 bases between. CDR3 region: CASSEYGEFYGYTF. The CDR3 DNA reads TGTGCCAGCAGTGAATACGGGGAGTTCTATGGCTACACCTTC.

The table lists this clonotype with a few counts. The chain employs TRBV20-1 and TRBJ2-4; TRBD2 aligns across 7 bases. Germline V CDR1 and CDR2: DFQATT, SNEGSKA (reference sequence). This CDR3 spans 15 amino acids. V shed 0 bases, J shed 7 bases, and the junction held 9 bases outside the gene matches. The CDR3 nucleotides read TGCAGTGCTAGAGACCCCATGGGAGGGAGGAACATTCAGTACTTC. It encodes CSARDPMGGRNIQYF.

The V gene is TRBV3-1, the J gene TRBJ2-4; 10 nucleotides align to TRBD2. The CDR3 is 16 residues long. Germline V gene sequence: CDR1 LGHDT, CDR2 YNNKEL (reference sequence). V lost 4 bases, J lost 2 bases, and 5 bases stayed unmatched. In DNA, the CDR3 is TGTGCCAGCAGCCGGTCTAGCGGGAGAACCAAAAACATTCAGTACTTC. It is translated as CASSRSSGRTKNIQYF.

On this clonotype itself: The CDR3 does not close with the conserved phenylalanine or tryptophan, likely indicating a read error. CDR3 in amino acids: CATIPGLAGKSDTQYS. CDR3 DNA sequence: TGTGCCACCATACCGGGACTAGCGGGAAAGTCAGATACGCAGTATTCT. The chain joins TRBV28 to TRBJ2-3; 13 bases are shared with TRBD2. There are 16 residues in the CDR3. V trimming: 10 bases; J trimming: 4 bases; junction bases outside the gene matches: 11. CDR1 MDHEN and CDR2 SYDVKM come from the germline V gene.

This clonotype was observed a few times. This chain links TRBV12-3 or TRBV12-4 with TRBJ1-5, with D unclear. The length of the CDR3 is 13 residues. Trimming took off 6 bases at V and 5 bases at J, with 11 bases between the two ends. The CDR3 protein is CASSRRDYQPQHF. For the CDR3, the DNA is TGTGCCAGCAGCCGGCGGGATTATCAGCCCCAGCATTTT.

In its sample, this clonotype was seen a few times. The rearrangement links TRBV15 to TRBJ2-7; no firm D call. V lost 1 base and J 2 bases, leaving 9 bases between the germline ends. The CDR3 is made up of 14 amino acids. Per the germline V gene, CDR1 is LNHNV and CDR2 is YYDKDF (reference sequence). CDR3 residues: CATSRVSPAYEQYF. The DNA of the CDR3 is TGTGCCACCAGCAGAGTTTCCCCAGCCTACGAGCAGTACTTC.

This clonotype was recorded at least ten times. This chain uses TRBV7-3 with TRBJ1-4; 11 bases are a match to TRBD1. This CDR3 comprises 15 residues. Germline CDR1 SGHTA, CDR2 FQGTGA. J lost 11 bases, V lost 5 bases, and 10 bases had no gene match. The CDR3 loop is CASSRTGTGGEKLFF. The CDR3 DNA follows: TGTGCCAGCAGCCGGACCGGGACAGGGGGAGAGAAACTGTTTTTT.